One TCR beta chain is described in this entry. Its specificity is unknown. This record comes from a study of T cell responses to AZD1222 COVID-19 vaccine. Findings and caveats of the study: It was only after the peak T cell response that any repertoires were sampled. CD4 TCRs covered the whole spike, strongest at regions 160-218 and 743-854.

The V gene's germline CDR1 is WSHSY and CDR2 SAAADI. The CDR3 extends over 12 amino acids. The ends were cut back, 6 bases at V and 4 bases at J, with 8 bases in the middle. The table came from immunoSEQ multiplex PCR; TCRdb's copy has only in-frame clones and leaves some out. Counted here are some 170,000 clones, roughly 91% occurring once; the ten biggest clones make up 1.6%. The rearrangement uses TRBV10-2 and TRBJ2-3; D is unclear. Material: peripheral blood, obtained on day 0 of AZD1222 vaccination. The clonotype was recovered from an adult in good health. CDR3 bases: TGCGCCAGCAGGTTGGGTGCAGATACGCAGTATTTT. The encoded protein is CASRLGADTQYF.